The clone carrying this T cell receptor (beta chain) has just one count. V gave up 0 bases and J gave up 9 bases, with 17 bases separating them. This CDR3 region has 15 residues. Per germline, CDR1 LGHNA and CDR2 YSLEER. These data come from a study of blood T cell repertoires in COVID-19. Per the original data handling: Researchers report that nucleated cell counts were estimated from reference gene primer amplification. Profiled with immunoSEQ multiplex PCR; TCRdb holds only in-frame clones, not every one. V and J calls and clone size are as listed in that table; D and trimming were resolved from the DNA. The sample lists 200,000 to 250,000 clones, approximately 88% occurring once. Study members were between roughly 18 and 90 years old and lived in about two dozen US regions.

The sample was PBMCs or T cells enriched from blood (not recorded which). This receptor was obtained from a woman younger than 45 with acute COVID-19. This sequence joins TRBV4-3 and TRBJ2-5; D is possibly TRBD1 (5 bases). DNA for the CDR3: TGCGCCAGCAGCCAAGATGTGGGTCAGGGCAGGGCCCAGTACTTC. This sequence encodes CASSQDVGQGRAQYF.